What follows are 16 T cell receptor beta chains derived from one specimen sequenced in a study of cytomegalovirus exposure and HLA in healthy donors. The repertoire was sequenced with immunoSEQ multiplex PCR; TCRdb's copy has only in-frame clones and lacks some. The sample gives 130,000 to 150,000 clones, about 89% of which show up once; 0.6% to 0.85% is in the top ten. Sequences were obtained from PBMCs. These receptors all come from a man between 18 and 29 years old in good health and CMV-seronegative.

The chain employs TRBV16 and TRBJ1-6; the match to TRBD1 covers 7 bases. The length of the CDR3 is 15 residues. CDR1 is KGHSY, CDR2 FQNENV, per germline. V dropped 2 bases and J dropped 9; count of bases not matched to a gene: 7. The CDR3 nucleotides read TGTGCCAGCAGCCAACCAGGGGGTTTGGGTTCACCCCTCCACTTT. The encoded protein is CASSQPGGLGSPLHF.

This clone was recorded once. V and J are TRBV7-9 and TRBJ2-5; D possibly corresponds to TRBD1 (6 bases). Germline CDR1 is SEHNR and CDR2 is FQNEAQ (reference sequence). Trimming took off 1 base at V and 2 bases at J, with 20 bases between the two ends. The CDR3 extends over 18 amino acids. In DNA, the CDR3 is TGTGCCAGCAGCTTAGGTTCAGGGGATGGAGTGGCGCAAGAGACCCAGTACTTC. This codes for CASSLGSGDGVAQETQYF.

This clone has just one count. The J gene is TRBJ1-5, the V gene TRBV5-6; tentatively, D is TRBD1 (6 bases). CDR3 length: 15 residues. V was trimmed by 1 base and J by 5 bases, leaving 13 bases between them. Germline-derived CDR1 and CDR2 are SGHDT and YYEEEE. DNA of the CDR3: TGTGCCAGCAGCTTGTGGGGGACACTTGATCAGCCCCAGCATTTT. This gives the protein CASSLWGTLDQPQHF.

The gene calls are TRBV19 and TRBJ1-4; D unresolved. Trimming took 5 bases from V and 7 from J, leaving 11 bases between them. Germline values: CDR1 LNHDA, CDR2 SQIVND (reference sequence). The CDR3 sequence is 13 residues long. In DNA form, the CDR3 reads TGTGCCAGTAGTTTTTCTGAACTTGAAAAACTGTTTTTT. This gives the protein CASSFSELEKLFF.

This chain links TRBV5-1 with TRBJ2-6, with TRBD1 identical over 11 bases. CDR3 length equals 17 residues. CDR1 is SGHRS, CDR2 YFSETQ, per germline. The V and J ends lost 4 bases and 3 bases, in that order; junction bases with no gene match: 6. CDR3 DNA: TGCGCCAGCAGCAGAGGACAGGGGGCGCTTGGGGCCAACGTCCTGACTTTC. Protein: CASSRGQGALGANVLTF.

V and J are TRBV6-5 and TRBJ1-3; 8 positions agree with TRBD1. The J segment lost 4 bases and the V segment lost 4 bases, leaving 3 bases of the junction unmatched. The CDR3 has 14 residues. Germline CDR1 and CDR2: MNHEY and SVGAGI. The CDR3 region is CASSFGDRGNTIYF. The DNA of the CDR3 is TGTGCCAGCAGTTTCGGGGACAGGGGAAACACCATATATTTT.

The gene calls are TRBV25-1 and TRBJ1-1; D not certain. The CDR3 runs 14 residues. Deletions cut 1 base from V and 2 bases from J, with 8 bases between. Germline loops: CDR1 MGHDK, CDR2 SYGVNS. The CDR3 DNA reads TGTGCCAGCAGTGAATTTCGGAGTAACACTGAAGCTTTCTTT. Translated, it gives CASSEFRSNTEAFF. The variable domain in full, completed from reference TRBV25-1 and TRBJ1-1, reads EADIYQTPRYLVIGTGKKITLECSQTMGHDKMYWYQQDPGMELHLIHYSYGVNSTEKGDLSSESTVSRIRTEHFPLTLESARPSHTSQYLCASSEFRSNTEAFFGQGTRLTVV.

This chain joins TRBV21-1 and TRBJ2-7; TRBD2 is the table's D call and was not checked against the DNA. TRBV21-1 is tagged as a pseudogene. The length of the CDR3 is 18 residues. CDR3 sequence reads: CASAKGLGPEIRPYEQYV. The CDR3 DNA is TGTGCCAGCGCTAAAGGACTTGGACCTGAAATAAGACCCTACGAGCAGTACGTC.

The rearrangement uses TRBV10-3 and TRBJ2-1; weak D call: TRBD2 (5 bases). V was pared by 4 bases and J by 5 bases, with 12 bases between. The CDR3 consists of 14 residues. CDR1 and CDR2 from the germline V gene are ENHRY and SYGVKD. The CDR3 DNA follows: TGTGCCATCAGTGCCAGCGGAGACCACAATGAGCAGTTCTTC. The encoded protein is CAISASGDHNEQFF.

V gene TRBV15 combines with J gene TRBJ1-4; D might be TRBD1 (5 bases). Germline V gene sequence: CDR1 LNHNV, CDR2 YYDKDF (reference sequence). The ends were cut back, 7 bases at V and 1 base at J, with 13 bases in the middle. The CDR3 extends over 15 amino acids. This CDR3 is CATMLQGGTNEKLFF. CDR3 bases: TGTGCCACCATGTTGCAGGGTGGAACTAATGAAAAACTGTTTTTT.

The chain joins TRBV7-9 to TRBJ2-3; TRBD1 might be the D (6 bases). The CDR3 covers 15 residues. The V gene lost 5 bases and the J gene lost 5 bases, with 17 bases spanning the gap. Germline V gives CDR1 SEHNR, CDR2 FQNEAQ (reference sequence). The CDR3 region has the DNA TGTGCCAGCAGCCATCCAACGTCAGGGGAAGATACGCAGTATTTT. Protein: CASSHPTSGEDTQYF.

V is TRBV11-3 and J is TRBJ2-5; no reliable D call. This CDR3 region has 13 residues. V was cut by 3 bases and J by 9 bases, with 14 bases left in between. Per germline, CDR1 SGHNT and CDR2 YENEEA. DNA of the CDR3: TGTGCCAGCAGCTTCCCCAGCGTGGCGGCCCAGTACTTC. Its protein is CASSFPSVAAQYF.

The chain carries TRBV5-1 and TRBJ2-3; TRBD2 aligns across 14 bases. The CDR3 sequence is 16 residues long. The germline V gene encodes CDR1 SGHRS and CDR2 YFSETQ. Unmatched junction bases numbered 3, after V lost 4 bases and J lost 2 bases. In DNA, the CDR3 is TGCGCCAGCAGCGTGGGACTAGCGGGGGCCACAGATACGCAGTATTTT. Protein sequence: CASSVGLAGATDTQYF.

This chain connects TRBV30 to TRBJ2-3; 7 positions agree with TRBD2. Germline trimming cut 3 bases from V and 1 base from J; bases unmatched to any gene: 7. Looked up from germline, CDR1 is GTSNPN and CDR2 is SVGIG (reference sequence). The CDR3 contains 15 residues. The CDR3 here is CAWSVGGGRTDTQYF. Written as DNA, the CDR3 is TGTGCCTGGAGCGTCGGCGGGGGTCGCACAGATACGCAGTATTTT.

In this sample, this clone turned up a few times. The chain recombines TRBV6-4 with TRBJ1-2, with D perhaps TRBD1 (5 bases). The germline gives CDR1 MRHNA, CDR2 SNTAGT. The CDR3 is 13 residues long. Trimming pared 0 bases from V and 6 bases from J, leaving 8 bases between. CDR3 loop: CASSDSRTHGYTF. Here the CDR3 DNA reads TGTGCCAGCAGTGACTCCCGGACACATGGCTACACCTTC.

Regarding this clone: Relative to the germline gene, one junction end is altered; a read error may explain this. CDR3 bases: TGTGCCAGCAGCCTCCTGCACCCCGCAGGGGTCAACGTCCTGACTTTC. It encodes CASSLLHPAGVNVLTF. This chain links TRBV27 with TRBJ2-6, with a tentative D call TRBD1 (6 bases). Germline CDR1 and CDR2: MNHEY and SMNVEV (reference sequence). The CDR3 length is 16 residues. The full variable domain, rest sourced from reference TRBV27 and TRBJ2-6, is EAQVTQNPRYLITVTGKKLTVTCSQNMNHEYMSWYRQDPGLGLRQIYYSMNVEVTDKGDVPEGYKVSRKEKRNFPLILESPSPNQTSLYFCASSLLHPAGVNVLTFGAGSRLTVL.